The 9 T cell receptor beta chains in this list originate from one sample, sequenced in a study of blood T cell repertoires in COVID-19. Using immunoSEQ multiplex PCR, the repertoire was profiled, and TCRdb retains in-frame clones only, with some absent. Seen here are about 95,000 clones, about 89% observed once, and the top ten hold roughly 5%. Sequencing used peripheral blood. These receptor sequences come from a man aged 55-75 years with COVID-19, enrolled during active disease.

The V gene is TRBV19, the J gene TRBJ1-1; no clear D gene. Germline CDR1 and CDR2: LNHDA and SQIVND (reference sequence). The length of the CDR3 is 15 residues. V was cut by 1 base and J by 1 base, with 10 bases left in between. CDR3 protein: CASSIGRTENTEAFF. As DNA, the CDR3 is TGTGCCAGTAGTATAGGCCGAACAGAGAACACTGAAGCTTTCTTT.

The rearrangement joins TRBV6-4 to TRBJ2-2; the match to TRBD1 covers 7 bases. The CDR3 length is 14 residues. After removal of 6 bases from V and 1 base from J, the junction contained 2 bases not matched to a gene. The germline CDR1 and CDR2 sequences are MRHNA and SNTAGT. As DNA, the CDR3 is TGTGCCAGCAGCCAGGGGGTGAACACCGGGGAGCTGTTTTTT. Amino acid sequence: CASSQGVNTGELFF.

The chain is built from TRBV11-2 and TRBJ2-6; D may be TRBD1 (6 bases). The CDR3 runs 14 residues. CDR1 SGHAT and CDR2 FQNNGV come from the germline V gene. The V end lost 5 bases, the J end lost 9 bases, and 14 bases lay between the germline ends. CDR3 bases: TGTGCCAGCAGCGTAAACAGGGACGTCAACGTCCTGACTTTC. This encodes CASSVNRDVNVLTF.

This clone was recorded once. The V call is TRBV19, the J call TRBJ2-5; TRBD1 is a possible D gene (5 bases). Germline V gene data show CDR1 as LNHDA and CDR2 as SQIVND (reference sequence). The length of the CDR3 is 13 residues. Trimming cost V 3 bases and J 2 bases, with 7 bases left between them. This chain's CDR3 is CASSMTVQETQYF. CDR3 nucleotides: TGTGCCAGTAGTATGACAGTTCAAGAGACCCAGTACTTC.

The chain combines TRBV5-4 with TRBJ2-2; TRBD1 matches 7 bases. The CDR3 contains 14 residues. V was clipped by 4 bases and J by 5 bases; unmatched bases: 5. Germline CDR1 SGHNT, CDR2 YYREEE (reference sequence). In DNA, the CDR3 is TGTGCCAGCAGCCCCGGACAGGATACCGGGGAGCTGTTTTTT. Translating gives CASSPGQDTGELFF.

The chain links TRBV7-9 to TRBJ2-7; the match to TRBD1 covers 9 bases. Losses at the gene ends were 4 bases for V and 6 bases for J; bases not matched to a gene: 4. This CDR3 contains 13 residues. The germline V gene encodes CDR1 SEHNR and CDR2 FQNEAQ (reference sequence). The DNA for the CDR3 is TGTGCCAGCAGCTCCCCGGACAGGGGCGAGCAGTACTTC. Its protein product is CASSSPDRGEQYF.

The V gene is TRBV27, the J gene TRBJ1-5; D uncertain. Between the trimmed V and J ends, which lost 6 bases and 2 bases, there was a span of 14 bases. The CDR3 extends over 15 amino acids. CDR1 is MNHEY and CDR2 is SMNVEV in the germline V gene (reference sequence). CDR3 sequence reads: CASSLRRSGNQPQHF. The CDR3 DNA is TGTGCCAGCAGCTTACGGAGATCTGGCAATCAGCCCCAGCATTTT.

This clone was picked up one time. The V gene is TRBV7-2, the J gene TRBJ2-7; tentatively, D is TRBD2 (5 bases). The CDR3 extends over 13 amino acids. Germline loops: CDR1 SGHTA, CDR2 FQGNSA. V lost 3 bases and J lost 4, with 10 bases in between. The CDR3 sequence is CASSFSGGYEQYF. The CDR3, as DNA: TGTGCCAGCAGCTTTTCCGGAGGATACGAGCAGTACTTC.

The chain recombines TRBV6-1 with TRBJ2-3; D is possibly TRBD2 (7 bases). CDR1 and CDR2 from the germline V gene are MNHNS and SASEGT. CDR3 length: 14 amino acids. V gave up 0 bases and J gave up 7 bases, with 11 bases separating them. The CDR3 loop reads CASSEAGGTHTQYF. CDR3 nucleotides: TGTGCCAGCAGTGAAGCGGGGGGGACACATACGCAGTATTTT.